This T cell receptor beta chain was captured by sequencing in a study of T cells in Graves' hyperthyroidism and ophthalmopathy. TCR beta CDR3 regions were amplified from RNA transcripts. Carried out on the TCR CDR3, a first-round RT-PCR used the HTBI primer set. TCRdb reanalysed the multiplex PCR reads using MiXCR and keeps one entry per CDR3 protein. The repertoire holds roughly 500,000 distinct CDR3 sequences, around 43% seen once, with about 45% in the top ten. Reasons for excluding patients were uncontrolled infection, other autoimmune disease, pregnancy or lactation. The diagnoses drew upon clinical symptoms, serum thyroxine and TRAb, thyroid ultrasound and orbital computed tomography. General study points: Most clonotypes expanded in thyroid above 0.001 were likewise present in blood. Ophthalmopathy cases were set apart from stable hyperthyroidism by a 13 V-J model.

The CDR3 has 13 amino acids. Trimming removed 6 bases from V and 16 bases from J, with 19 bases in between. Per germline, CDR1 ENHRY and CDR2 SYGVKD. About this clonotype: Antigen specificity is unknown.

This sequence originates from an adult woman with Graves' disease, either hyperthyroidism or ophthalmopathy (not recorded which). The sample consisted of peripheral blood or thyroid tissue (not recorded which). V and J are TRBV10-3 and TRBJ2-6, with D possibly called TRBD1 or TRBD2 (7 bases each). CDR3 DNA: TGTGCCATCAGCGAAGGGGGGGGGACAGATCTGACTTTC. Translating it yields CAISEGGGTDLTF.